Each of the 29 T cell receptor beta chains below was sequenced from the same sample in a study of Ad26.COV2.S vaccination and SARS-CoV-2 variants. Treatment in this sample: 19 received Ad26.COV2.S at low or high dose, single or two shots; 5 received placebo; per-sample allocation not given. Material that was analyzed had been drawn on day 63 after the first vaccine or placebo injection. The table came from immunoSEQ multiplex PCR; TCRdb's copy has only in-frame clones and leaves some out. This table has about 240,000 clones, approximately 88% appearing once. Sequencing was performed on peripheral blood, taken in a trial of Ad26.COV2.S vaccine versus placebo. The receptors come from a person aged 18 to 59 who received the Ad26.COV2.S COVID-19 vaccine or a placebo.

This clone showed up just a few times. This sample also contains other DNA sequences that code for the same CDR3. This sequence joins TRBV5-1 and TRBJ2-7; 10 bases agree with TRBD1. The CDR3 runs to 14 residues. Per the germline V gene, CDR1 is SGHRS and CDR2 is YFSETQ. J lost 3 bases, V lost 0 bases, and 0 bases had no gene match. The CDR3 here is CASSLGTGGYEQYF. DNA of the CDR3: TGCGCCAGCAGCTTGGGGACAGGGGGCTACGAGCAGTACTTC. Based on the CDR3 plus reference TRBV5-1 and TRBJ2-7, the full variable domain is KAGVTQTPRYLIKTRGQQVTLSCSPISGHRSVSWYQQTPGQGLQFLFEYFSETQRNKGNFPGRFSGRQFSNSRSEMNVSTLELGDSALYLCASSLGTGGYEQYFGPGTRLTVT.

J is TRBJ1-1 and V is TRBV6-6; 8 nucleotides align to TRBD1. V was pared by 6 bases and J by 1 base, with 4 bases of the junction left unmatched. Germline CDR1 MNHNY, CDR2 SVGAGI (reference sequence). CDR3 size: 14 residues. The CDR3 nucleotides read TGTGCCAGCAGACCGACAGGGGCGAACACTGAAGCTTTCTTT. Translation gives CASRPTGANTEAFF.

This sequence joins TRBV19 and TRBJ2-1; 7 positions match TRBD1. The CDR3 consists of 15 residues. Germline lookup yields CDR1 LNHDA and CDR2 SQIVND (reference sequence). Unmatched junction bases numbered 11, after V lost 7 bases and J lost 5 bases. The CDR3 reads CASNNDRVAHNEQFF. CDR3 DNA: TGTGCCAGTAATAATGACAGGGTTGCCCACAATGAGCAGTTCTTC.

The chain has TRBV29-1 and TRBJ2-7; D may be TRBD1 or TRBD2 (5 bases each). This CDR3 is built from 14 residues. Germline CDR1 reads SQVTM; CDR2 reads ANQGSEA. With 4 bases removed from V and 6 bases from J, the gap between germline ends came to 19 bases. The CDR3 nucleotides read TGCAGCGTTGCGTCGGGGCTCCCCCAAGGCGAGCAGTACTTC. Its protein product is CSVASGLPQGEQYF.

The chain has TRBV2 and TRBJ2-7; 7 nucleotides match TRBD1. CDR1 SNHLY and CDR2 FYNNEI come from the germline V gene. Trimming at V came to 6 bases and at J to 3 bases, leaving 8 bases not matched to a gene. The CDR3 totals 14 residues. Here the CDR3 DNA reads TGTGCCAGCAGGGAGACAGGGCCGGACTACGAGCAGTACTTC. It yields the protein CASRETGPDYEQYF.

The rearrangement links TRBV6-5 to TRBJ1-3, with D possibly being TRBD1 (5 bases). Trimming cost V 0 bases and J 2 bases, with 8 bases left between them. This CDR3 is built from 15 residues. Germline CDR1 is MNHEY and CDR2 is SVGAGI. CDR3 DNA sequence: TGTGCCAGCAGTTACTCGTGGGGCACTGGAAACACCATATATTTT. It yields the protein CASSYSWGTGNTIYF.

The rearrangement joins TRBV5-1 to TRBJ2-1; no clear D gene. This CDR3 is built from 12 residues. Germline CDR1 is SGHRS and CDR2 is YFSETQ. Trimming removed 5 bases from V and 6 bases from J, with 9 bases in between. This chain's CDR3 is CASRVGSNEQFF. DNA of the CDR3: TGCGCCAGCAGGGTCGGGTCCAATGAGCAGTTCTTC.

CDR3 DNA: TGTGCCAGCAGTCCCACCGGGGGTCTGAACACTGAAGCTTTCTTT. This encodes CASSPTGGLNTEAFF. The chain joins TRBV6-5 to TRBJ1-1; weak D call: TRBD1 (5 bases). Germline CDR1 is MNHEY and CDR2 is SVGAGI. Trimming pared 5 bases from V and 0 bases from J, leaving 13 bases between. The CDR3 is 15 amino acids.

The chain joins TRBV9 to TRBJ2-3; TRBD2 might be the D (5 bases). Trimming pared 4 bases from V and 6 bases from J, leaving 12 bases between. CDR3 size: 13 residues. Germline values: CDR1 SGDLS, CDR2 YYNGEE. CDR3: CASSPRPGDTQYF. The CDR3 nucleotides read TGTGCCAGCAGCCCTCGGCCGGGGGATACGCAGTATTTT.

As DNA, the CDR3 is TGTGCCAGCGGCCTTACAGGGAGCCACGAGCAGTACTTC. Translating it yields CASGLTGSHEQYF. The rearrangement links TRBV5-8 to TRBJ2-7; possibly TRBD1 for D (6 bases). Germline assignment: CDR1 SGHTS and CDR2 YDEGEE. The CDR3 runs 13 residues. Trimming took off 7 bases at V and 5 bases at J, with 16 bases between the two ends.

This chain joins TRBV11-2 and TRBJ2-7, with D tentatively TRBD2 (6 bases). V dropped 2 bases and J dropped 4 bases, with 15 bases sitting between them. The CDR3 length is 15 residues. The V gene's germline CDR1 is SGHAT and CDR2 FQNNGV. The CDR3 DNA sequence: TGTGCCAGCAGCTTAAATCCCGGGAGCCTGTACGAGCAGTACTTC. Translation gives CASSLNPGSLYEQYF.

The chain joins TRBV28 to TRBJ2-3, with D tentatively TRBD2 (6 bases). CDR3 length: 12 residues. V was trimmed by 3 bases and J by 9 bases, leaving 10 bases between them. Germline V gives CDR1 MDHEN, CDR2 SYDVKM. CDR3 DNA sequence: TGTGCCAGCAGTTTCCCGGGAGACACGCAGTATTTT. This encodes CASSFPGDTQYF. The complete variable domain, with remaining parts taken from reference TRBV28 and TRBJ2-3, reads DVKVTQSSRYLVKRTGEKVFLECVQDMDHENMFWYRQDPGLGLRLIYFSYDVKMKEKGDIPEGYSVSREKKERFSLILESASTNQTSMYLCASSFPGDTQYFGPGTRLTVL.

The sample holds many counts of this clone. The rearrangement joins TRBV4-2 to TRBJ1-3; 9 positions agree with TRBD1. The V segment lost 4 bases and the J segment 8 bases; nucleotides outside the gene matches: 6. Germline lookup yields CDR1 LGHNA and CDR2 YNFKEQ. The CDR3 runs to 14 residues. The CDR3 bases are TGTGCCAGCAGCCGGGACAGGGTTCGGGACACCATATATTTT. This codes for CASSRDRVRDTIYF.

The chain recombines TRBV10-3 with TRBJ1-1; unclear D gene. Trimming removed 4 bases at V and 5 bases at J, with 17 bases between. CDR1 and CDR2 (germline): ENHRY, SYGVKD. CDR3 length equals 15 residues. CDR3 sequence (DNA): TGTGCCATCAGTGCGGCCCCGGGAGCGAGGACTGAAGCTTTCTTT. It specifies CAISAAPGARTEAFF.

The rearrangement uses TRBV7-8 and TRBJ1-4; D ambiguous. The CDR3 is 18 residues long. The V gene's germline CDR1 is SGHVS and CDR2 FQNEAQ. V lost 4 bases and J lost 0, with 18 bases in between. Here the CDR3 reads CASSSRWQLAATNEKLFF. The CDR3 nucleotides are TGTGCCAGCAGCTCAAGATGGCAGCTCGCTGCAACTAATGAAAAACTGTTTTTT.

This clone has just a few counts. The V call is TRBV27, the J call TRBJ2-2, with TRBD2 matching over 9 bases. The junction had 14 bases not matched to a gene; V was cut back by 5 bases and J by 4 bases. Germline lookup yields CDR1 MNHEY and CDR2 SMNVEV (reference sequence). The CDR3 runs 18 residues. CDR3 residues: CASSPAGLARGGTGELFF. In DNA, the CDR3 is TGTGCCAGCAGTCCCGCGGGCCTTGCGCGGGGGGGCACCGGGGAGCTGTTTTTT.

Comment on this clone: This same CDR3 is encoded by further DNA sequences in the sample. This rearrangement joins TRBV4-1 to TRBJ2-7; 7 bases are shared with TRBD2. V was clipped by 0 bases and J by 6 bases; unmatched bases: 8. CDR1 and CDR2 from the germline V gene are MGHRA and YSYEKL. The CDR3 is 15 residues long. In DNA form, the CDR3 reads TGCGCCAGCAGCCAAGAAAGCGGGACGGGGGGCGAGCAGTACTTC. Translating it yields CASSQESGTGGEQYF.

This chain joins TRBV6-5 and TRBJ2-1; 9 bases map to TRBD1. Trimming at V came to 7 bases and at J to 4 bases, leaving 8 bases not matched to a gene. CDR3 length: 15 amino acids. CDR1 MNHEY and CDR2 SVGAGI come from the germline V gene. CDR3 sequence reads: CASKGFGTGYNEQFF. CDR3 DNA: TGTGCCAGCAAGGGTTTCGGGACAGGGTACAATGAGCAGTTCTTC.

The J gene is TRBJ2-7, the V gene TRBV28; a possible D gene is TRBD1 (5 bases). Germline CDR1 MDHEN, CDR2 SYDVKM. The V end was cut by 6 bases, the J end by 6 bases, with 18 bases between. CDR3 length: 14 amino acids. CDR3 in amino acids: CASSGRGPVVEQYF. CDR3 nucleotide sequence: TGTGCCAGCAGCGGAAGGGGCCCAGTGGTCGAGCAGTACTTC. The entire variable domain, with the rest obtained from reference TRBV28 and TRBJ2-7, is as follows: DVKVTQSSRYLVKRTGEKVFLECVQDMDHENMFWYRQDPGLGLRLIYFSYDVKMKEKGDIPEGYSVSREKKERFSLILESASTNQTSMYLCASSGRGPVVEQYFGPGTRLTVT.

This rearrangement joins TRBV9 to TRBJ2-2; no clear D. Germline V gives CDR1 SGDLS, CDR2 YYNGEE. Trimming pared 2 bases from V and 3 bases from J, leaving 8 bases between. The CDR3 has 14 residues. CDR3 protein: CASSVNRYTGELFF. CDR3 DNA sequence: TGTGCCAGCAGCGTCAACAGATACACCGGGGAGCTGTTTTTT.

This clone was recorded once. Written as DNA, the CDR3 is TGTGCCAGCAGTTTCCGCGTGGGCTCTGGGGCCAACGTCCTGACTTTC. Amino acid sequence: CASSFRVGSGANVLTF. V is TRBV6-5 and J is TRBJ2-6; D gene ambiguous. The CDR3 is 16 residues long. CDR1 is MNHEY and CDR2 is SVGAGI in the germline V gene. Trimming stripped 4 bases from V and 0 bases from J, with 10 bases between.

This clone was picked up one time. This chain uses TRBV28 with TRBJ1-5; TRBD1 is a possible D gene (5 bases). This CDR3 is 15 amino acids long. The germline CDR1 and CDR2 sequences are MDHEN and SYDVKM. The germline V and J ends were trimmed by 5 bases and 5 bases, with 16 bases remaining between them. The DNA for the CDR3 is TGTGCCAGCAGTGGCAGGCGGGACGTGGATCAGCCCCAGCATTTT. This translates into CASSGRRDVDQPQHF.

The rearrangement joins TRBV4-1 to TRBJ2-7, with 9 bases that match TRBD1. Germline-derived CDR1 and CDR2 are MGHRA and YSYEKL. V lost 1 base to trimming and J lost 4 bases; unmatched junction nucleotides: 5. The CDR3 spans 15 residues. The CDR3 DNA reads TGCGCCAGCAGCCAAGCGAACAGGGGGCTTTACGAGCAGTACTTC. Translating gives CASSQANRGLYEQYF.

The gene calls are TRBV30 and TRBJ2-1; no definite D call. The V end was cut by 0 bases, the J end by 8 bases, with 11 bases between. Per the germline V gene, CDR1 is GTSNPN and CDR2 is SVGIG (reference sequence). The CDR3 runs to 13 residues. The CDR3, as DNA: TGTGCCTGGAGTGTTCAGGAGTCGGATGAGCAGTTCTTC. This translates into CAWSVQESDEQFF.

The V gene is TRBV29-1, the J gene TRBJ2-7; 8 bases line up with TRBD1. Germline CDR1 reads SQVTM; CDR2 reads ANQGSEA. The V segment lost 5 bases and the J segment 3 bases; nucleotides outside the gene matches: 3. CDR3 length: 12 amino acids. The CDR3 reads CSVQTGGYEQYF. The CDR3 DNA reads TGCAGCGTTCAAACAGGGGGCTACGAGCAGTACTTC.

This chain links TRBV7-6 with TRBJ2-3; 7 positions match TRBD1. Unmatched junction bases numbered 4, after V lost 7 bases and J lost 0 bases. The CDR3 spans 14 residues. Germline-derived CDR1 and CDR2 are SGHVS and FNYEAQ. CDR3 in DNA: TGTGCCAGCAACCCGACAGGGAGCACAGATACGCAGTATTTT. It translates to CASNPTGSTDTQYF.

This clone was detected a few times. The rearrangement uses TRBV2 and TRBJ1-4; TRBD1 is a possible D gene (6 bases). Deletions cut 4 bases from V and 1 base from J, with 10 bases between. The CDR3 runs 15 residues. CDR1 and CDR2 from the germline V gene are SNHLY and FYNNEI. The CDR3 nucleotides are TGTGCCAGCAGTGTCGTCAGGGGAACTAATGAAAAACTGTTTTTT. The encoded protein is CASSVVRGTNEKLFF.

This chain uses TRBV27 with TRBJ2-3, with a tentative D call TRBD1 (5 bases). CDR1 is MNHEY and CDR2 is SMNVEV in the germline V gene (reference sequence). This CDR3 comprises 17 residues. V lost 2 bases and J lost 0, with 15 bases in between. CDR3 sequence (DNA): TGTGCCAGCAGTTTAAGGGGAAACCTAAAAAGCACAGATACGCAGTATTTT. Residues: CASSLRGNLKSTDTQYF.

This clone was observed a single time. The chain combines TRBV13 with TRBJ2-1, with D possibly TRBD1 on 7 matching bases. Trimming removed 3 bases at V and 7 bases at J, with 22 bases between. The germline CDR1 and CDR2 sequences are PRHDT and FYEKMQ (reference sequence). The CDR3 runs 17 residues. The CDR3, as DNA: TGTGCCAGCAGCTTGCGCAACCCAAAGACAGGGAGGAATGAGCAGTTCTTC. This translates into CASSLRNPKTGRNEQFF.